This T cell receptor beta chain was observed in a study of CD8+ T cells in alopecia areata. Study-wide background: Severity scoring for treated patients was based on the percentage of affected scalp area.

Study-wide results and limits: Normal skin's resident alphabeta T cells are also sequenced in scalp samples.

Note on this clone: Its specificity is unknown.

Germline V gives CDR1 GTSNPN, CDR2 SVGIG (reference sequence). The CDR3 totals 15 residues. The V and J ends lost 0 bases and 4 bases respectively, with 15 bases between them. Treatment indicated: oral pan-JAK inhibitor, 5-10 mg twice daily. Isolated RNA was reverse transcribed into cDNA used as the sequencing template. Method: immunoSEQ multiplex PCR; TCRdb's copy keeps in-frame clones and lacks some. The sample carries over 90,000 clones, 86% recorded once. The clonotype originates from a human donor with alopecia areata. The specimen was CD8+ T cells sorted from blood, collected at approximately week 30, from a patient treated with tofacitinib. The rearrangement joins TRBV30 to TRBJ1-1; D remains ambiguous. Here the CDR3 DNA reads TGTGCCTGGAGTGTAAGGCCCCTTGATGGCACTGAAGCTTTCTTT. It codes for CAWSVRPLDGTEAFF.